This TCR beta chain appears in the sequencing data of a study of cytomegalovirus exposure and HLA in healthy donors. Study findings and constraints: A later analysis reportedly found that, within productive TCRs, an Asian-associated ancestry cluster had fewer N-insertions than the mean observed across the approximately 600 donors.

Comments on this clone: Its specificity is unknown.

In the PCR, 60 Vbeta and 13 Jbeta primers were used. In the original workflow: Some 80 million unique TCR beta chains, 10 million to 14 million shared, were counted in a later analysis. Sequenced by immunoSEQ multiplex PCR; TCRdb stores in-frame clones only, minus some. The V and J calls and the clone size are those of that table, but D and trimming were determined from the DNA. The profile shows 150,000 or so clones, about 80% of them singletons. This clonotype was sampled from a man aged 30-40 years in good health and CMV-seropositive. Sequencing used PBMCs.

The CDR3 DNA is TGTGCCAGCAGCTTAGAGGCCAACACTGAAGCTTTCTTT. Residues: CASSLEANTEAFF. The V call is TRBV11-3, the J call TRBJ1-1; D is ambiguous. The CDR3 loop spans 13 amino acids. Deletions cut 0 bases from V and 2 bases from J, with 4 bases between. The germline V gene has CDR1 SGHNT and CDR2 YENEEA. Full variable domain (rest looked up from reference TRBV11-3 and TRBJ1-1): EAGVVQSPRYKIIEKKQPVAFWCNPISGHNTLYWYLQNLGQGPELLIRYENEEAVDDSQLPKDRFSAERLKGVDSTLKIQPAELGDSAVYLCASSLEANTEAFFGQGTRLTVV.